The rows below give T cell receptor beta chains drawn from one sample of a study of OX40 agonist ivuxolimab in advanced cancers. Libraries were prepared by immunoSEQ multiplex PCR; TCRdb keeps only in-frame clonotypes and omits some of them. The sample holds about 70,000 clones; roughly 80% are singletons and the top ten take 6.7%. The specimen was CD4+ or CD8+ T cells sorted from blood, collected in a trial of the OX40 agonist ivuxolimab. Source of these receptors: an adult with an advanced solid tumor such as melanoma, head and neck, liver or kidney cancer. CDR3s include the opening cysteine and the closing phenylalanine or tryptophan. The D gene is left open where the match is weak. Some rows mark clone size as missing; the rest say once, few, many or name a class of expanded clone.

>TRBJ2-5|NA|NA|TRBV5-1
TGCGCCAGCAGCTTGGGATTAGGGGACAAAGAGACCCAGTACTTC
CASSLGLGDKETQYF
>TRBJ2-7|NA|NA|TRBV27
TGTGCCAGCAGTCAAGTCCAAAGGCTCTACGAGCAGTACTTC
CASSQVQRLYEQYF
>TRBJ1-2|NA|NA|TRBV2
TGTGCCAGCAGTCTTGAACAAGTGTATGGCTACACCTTC
CASSLEQVYGYTF
>TRBJ1-2|NA|TRBD1|TRBV18
TGTGCCAGCTCCACCTTACCCGGACAGGGGTTGGTTGGGTATGGCTACACCTTC
CASSTLPGQGLVGYGYTF
>TRBJ2-3|NA|NA|TRBV6-1
TGTGCCAGCAGTGAAGCCGTGCCGTCAGGTACGCAGTATTTT
CASSEAVPSGTQYF
>TRBJ1-2|NA|NA|TRBV28
TGTGCCAGCAGCCCCCTCAGGGGCCGGGCGCGCGGCTACACCTTC
CASSPLRGRARGYTF
>TRBJ1-1|NA|NA|TRBV5-5
TGTGCCAGCAGCTTCACCGGTTTGAACACTGAAGCTTTCTTT
CASSFTGLNTEAFF
>TRBJ2-2|NA|NA|TRBV2
TGTGCCAGCAGTGGACGGACGAACACCGGGGAGCTGTTTTTT
CASSGRTNTGELFF
>TRBJ1-4|few|NA|TRBV27
TGTGCCAGCAGTTTAGCGGCCAGCTCAACTAATGAAAAACTGTTTTTT
CASSLAASSTNEKLFF
>TRBJ1-2|NA|TRBD1|TRBV10-3
TGTGCCATCAGTGTCCAGGGGGCGCTCGGCTACACCTTC
CAISVQGALGYTF
>TRBJ1-1|NA|NA|TRBV2
TGTGCCAGCAGTGCTGGATTGAACACTGAAGCTTTCTTT
CASSAGLNTEAFF
>TRBJ2-3|NA|NA|TRBV10-1
TGCGCCAGCAGTGAGTCGAGGGGTCCAGGGGGGGATACGCAGTATTTT
CASSESRGPGGDTQYF
>TRBJ2-7|NA|TRBD2|TRBV28
TGTGCCAGCAGCCCGGGGGGGGGCAACTACGAGCAGTACTTC
CASSPGGGNYEQYF
>TRBJ2-3|once|NA|TRBV18
TGTGCCAGCTCACCCCCGGTCATTTCAGATACGCAGTATTTT
CASSPPVISDTQYF
>TRBJ2-3|NA|TRBD1|TRBV5-4
TGTGCCAGCAGCTCCCGACAGGGCGCAGATACGCAGTATTTT
CASSSRQGADTQYF
>TRBJ1-2|NA|TRBD1|TRBV9
TGTGCCAGCAGCGTAGCCCCTTCCGGGACAGGGGGAGTCTATGGCTACACCTTC
CASSVAPSGTGGVYGYTF